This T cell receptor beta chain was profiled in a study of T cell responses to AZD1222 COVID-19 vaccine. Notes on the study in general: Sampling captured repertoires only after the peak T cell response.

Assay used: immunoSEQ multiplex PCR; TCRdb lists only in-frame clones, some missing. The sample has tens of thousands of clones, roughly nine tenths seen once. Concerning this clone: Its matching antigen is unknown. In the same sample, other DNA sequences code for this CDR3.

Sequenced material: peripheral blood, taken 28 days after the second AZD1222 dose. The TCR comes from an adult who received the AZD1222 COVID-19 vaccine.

CDR3: CAIRDGNQPQHF. Here the CDR3 DNA reads TGTGCCATCAGGGACGGAAATCAGCCCCAGCATTTT. The chain recombines TRBV10-3 with TRBJ1-5; D gene uncertain. The CDR3 is 12 amino acids. Deletions cut 6 bases from V and 4 bases from J, with 7 bases between. Germline lookup yields CDR1 ENHRY and CDR2 SYGVKD.